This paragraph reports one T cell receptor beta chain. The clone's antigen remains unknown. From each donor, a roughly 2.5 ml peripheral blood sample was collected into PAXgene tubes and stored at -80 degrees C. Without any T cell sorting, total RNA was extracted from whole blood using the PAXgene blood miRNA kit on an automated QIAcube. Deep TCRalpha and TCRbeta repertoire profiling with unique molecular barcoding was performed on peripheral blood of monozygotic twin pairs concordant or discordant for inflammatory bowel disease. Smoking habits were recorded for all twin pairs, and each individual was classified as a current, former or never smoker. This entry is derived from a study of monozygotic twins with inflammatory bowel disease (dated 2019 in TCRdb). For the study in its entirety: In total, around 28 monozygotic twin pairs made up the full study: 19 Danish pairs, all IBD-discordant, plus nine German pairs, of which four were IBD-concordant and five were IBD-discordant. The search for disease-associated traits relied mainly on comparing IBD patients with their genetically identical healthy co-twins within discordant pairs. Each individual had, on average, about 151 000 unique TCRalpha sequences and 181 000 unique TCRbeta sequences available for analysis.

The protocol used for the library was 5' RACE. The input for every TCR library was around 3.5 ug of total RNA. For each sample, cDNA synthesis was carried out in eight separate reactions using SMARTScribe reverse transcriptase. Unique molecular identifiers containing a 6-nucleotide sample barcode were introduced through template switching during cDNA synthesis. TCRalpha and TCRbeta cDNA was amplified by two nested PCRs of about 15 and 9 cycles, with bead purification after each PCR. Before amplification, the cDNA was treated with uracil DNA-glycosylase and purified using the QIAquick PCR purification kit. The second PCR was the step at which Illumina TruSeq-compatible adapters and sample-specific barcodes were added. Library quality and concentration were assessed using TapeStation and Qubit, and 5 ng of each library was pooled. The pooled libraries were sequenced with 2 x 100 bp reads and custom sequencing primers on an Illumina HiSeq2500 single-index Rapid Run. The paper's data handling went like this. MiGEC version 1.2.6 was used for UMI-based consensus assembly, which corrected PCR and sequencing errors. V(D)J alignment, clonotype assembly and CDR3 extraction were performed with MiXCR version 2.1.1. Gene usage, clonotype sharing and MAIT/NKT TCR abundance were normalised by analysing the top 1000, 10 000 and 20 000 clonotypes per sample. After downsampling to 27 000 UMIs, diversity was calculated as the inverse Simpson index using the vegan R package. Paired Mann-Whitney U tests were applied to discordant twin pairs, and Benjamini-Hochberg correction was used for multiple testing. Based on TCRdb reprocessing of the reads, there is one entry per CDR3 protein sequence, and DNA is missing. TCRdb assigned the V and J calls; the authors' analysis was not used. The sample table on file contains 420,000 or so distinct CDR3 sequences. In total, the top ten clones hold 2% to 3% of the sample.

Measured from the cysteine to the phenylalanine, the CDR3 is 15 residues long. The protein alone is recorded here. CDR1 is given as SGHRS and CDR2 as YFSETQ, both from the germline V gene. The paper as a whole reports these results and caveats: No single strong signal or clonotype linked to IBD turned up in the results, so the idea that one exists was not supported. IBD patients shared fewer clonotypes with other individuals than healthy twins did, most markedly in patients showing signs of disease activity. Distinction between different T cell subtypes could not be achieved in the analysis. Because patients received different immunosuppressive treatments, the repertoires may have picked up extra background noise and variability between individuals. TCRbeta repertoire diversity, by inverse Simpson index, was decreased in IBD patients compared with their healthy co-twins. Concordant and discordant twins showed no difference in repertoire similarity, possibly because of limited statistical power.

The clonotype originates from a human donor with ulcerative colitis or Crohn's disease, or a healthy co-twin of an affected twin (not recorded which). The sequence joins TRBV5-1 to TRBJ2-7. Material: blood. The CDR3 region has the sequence CASSLRGQGPSEQYF.